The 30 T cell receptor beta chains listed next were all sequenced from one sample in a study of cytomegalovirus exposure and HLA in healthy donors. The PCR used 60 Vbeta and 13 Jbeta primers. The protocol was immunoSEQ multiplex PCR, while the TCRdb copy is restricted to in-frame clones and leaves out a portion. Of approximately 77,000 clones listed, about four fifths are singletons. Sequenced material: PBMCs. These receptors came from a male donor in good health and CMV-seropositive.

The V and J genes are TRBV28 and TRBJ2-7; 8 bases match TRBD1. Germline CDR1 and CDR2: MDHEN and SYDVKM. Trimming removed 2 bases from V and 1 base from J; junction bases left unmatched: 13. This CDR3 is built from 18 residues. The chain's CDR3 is CASSLIKRQGARSYEQYF. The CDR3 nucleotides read TGTGCCAGCAGTTTAATTAAACGGCAGGGGGCTCGGTCCTACGAGCAGTACTTC.

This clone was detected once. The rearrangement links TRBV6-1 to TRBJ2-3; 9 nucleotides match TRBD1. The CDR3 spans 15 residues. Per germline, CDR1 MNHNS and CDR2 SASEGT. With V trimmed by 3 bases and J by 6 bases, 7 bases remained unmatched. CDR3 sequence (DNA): TGTGCCAGCAGTGAGTTTTGGACAGGGGTTGATACGCAGTATTTT. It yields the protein CASSEFWTGVDTQYF.

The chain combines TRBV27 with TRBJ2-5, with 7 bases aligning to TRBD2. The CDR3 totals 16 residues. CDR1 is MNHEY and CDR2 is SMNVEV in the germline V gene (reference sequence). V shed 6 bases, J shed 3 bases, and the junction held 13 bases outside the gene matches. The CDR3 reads CASSIGWRGKKETQYF. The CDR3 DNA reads TGTGCCAGCAGCATAGGTTGGCGGGGGAAAAAAGAGACCCAGTACTTC.

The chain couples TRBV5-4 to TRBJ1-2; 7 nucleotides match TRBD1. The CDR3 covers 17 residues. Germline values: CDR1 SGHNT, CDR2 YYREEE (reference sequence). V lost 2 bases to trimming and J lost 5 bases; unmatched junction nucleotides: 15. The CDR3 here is CASSFPPPTGERYGYTF. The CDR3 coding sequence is TGTGCCAGCAGCTTTCCCCCCCCCACAGGGGAACGATATGGCTACACCTTC. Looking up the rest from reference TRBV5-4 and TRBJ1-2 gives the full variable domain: ETGVTQSPTHLIKTRGQQVTLRCSSQSGHNTVSWYQQALGQGPQFIFQYYREEENGRGNFPPRFSGLQFPNYSSELNVNALELDDSALYLCASSFPPPTGERYGYTFGSGTRLTVV.

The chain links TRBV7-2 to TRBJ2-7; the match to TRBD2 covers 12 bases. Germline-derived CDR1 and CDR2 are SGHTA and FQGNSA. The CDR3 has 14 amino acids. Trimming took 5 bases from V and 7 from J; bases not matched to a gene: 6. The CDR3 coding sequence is TGTGCCAGCAGCCCTAGCGGGGGGGCCCGAGAGCAGTACTTC. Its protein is CASSPSGGAREQYF.

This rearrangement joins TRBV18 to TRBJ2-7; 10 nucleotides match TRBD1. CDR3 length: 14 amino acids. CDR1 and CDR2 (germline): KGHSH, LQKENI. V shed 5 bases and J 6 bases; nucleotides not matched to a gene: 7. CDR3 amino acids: CASSSGTGVVEQYF. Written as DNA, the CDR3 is TGTGCCAGCTCATCCGGGACAGGGGTGGTCGAGCAGTACTTC.

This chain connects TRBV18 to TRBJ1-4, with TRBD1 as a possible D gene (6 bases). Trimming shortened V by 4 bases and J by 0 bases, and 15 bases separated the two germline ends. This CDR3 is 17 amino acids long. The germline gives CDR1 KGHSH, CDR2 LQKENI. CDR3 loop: CASSLSPGGATNEKLFF. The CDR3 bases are TGTGCCAGCTCACTATCTCCGGGGGGCGCAACTAATGAAAAACTGTTTTTT.

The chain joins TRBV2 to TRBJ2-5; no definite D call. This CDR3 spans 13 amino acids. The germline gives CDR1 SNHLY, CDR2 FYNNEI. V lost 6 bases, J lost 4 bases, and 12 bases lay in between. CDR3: CASRPGFPETQYF. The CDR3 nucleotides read TGTGCCAGCAGGCCCGGTTTCCCAGAGACCCAGTACTTC.

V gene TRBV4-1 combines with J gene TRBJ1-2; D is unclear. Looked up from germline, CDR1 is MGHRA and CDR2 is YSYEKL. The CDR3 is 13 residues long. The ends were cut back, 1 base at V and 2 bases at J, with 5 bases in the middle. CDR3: CASSQARNYGYTF. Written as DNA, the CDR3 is TGCGCCAGCAGCCAAGCCAGAAACTATGGCTACACCTTC.

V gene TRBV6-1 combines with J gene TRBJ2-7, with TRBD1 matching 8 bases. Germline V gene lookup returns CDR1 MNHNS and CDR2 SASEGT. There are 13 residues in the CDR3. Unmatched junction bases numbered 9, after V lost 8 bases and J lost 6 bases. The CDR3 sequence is CASGRTGPPEQYF. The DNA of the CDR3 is TGTGCCAGCGGCAGGACAGGGCCCCCCGAGCAGTACTTC.

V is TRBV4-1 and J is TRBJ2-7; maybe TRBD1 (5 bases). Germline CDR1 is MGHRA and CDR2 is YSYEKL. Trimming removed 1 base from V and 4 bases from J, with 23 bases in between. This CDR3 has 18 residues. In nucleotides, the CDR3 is TGCGCCAGCAGCCAAGGGGATTTTCTAGGGCAGGGTGGGTACGAGCAGTACTTC. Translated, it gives CASSQGDFLGQGGYEQYF.

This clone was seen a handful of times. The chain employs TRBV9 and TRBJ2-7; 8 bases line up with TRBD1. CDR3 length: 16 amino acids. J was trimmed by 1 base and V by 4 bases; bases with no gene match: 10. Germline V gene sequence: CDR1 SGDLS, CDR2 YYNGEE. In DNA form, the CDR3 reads TGTGCCAGCAGCTTTGGACAGGGATCAGGGTCCTACGAGCAGTACTTC. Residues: CASSFGQGSGSYEQYF.

CDR3 amino acids: CASSSSAWRGEQYF. The DNA for the CDR3 is TGTGCCAGCAGCTCCTCGGCCTGGAGGGGAGAGCAGTACTTC. The chain recombines TRBV7-9 with TRBJ2-7; D may be TRBD2 (6 bases). Germline V CDR1 and CDR2: SEHNR, FQNEAQ (reference sequence). The CDR3 consists of 14 residues. The germline V and J ends were trimmed by 4 bases and 7 bases, with 17 bases remaining between them.

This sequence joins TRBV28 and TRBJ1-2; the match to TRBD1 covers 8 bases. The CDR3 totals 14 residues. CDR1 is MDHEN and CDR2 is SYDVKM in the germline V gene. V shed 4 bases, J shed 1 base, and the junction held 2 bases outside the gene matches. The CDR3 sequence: CASSWDRRNYGYTF. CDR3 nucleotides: TGTGCCAGCAGTTGGGACAGGCGTAACTATGGCTACACCTTC.

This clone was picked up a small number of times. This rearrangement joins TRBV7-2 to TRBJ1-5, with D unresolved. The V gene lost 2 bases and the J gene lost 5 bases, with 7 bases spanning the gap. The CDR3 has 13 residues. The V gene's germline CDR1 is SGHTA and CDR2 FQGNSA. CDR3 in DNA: TGTGCCAGCAGCTTAAGTCGGGATCAGCCCCAGCATTTT. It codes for CASSLSRDQPQHF.

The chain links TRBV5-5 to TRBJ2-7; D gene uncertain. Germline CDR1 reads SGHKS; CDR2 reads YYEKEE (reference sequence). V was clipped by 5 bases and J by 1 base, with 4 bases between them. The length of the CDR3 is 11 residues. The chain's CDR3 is CASSHSYEQYF. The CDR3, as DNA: TGTGCCAGCAGTCATTCCTACGAGCAGTACTTC.

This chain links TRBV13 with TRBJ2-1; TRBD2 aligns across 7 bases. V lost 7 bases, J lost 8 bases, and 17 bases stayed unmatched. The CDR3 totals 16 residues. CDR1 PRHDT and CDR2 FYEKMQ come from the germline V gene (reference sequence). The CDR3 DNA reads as TGTGCCAGCACCCTGAGTGGTAGCGGGTTTTTCTATGAGCAGTTCTTC. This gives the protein CASTLSGSGFFYEQFF.

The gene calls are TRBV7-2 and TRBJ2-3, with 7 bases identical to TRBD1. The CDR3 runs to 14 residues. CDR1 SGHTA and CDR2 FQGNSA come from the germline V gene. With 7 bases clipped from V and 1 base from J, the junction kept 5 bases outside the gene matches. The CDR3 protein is CASNRQGGTDTQYF. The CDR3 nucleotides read TGTGCCAGCAACCGTCAGGGGGGCACAGATACGCAGTATTTT.

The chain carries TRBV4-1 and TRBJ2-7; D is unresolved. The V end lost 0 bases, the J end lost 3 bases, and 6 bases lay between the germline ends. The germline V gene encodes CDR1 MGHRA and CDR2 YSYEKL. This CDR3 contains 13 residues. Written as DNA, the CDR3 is TGCGCCAGCAGCCAAGATGCAGGCTACGAGCAGTACTTC. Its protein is CASSQDAGYEQYF.

The CDR3 region is CASSSGQGANNEQFF. The CDR3 DNA is TGTGCCAGCAGCTCAGGACAGGGGGCTAACAATGAGCAGTTCTTC. J is TRBJ2-1 and V is TRBV11-2, with TRBD1 identical over 11 bases. V lost 4 bases and J lost 5; bases outside the gene matches: 4. This CDR3 is built from 15 residues. Germline values: CDR1 SGHAT, CDR2 FQNNGV.

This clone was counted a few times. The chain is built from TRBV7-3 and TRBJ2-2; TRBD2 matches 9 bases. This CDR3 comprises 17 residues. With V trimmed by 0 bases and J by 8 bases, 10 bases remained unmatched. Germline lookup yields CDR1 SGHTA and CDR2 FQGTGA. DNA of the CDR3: TGTGCCAGCAGCTTAACGTTAAGCGGGGGGCCCCGAGGGGAGCTGTTTTTT. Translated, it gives CASSLTLSGGPRGELFF.

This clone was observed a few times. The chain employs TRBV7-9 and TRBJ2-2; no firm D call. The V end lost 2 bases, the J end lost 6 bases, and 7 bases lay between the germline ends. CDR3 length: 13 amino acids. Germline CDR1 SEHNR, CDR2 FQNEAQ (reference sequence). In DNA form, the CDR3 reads TGTGCCAGCAGCTTACTCGACTCCGGGGAGCTGTTTTTT. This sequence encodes CASSLLDSGELFF.

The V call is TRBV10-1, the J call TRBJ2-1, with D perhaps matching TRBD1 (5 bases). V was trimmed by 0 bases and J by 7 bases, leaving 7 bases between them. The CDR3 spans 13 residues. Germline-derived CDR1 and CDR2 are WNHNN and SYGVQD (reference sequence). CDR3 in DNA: TGCGCCAGCAGTGAGTCCCACAGGAATGAGCAGTTCTTC. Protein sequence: CASSESHRNEQFF.

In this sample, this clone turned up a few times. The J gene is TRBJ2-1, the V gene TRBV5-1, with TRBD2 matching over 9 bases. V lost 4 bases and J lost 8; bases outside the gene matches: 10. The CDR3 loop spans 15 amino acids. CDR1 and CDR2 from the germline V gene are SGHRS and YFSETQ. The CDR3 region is CASSLAGSAMDEQFF. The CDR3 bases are TGCGCCAGCAGCCTAGCGGGGTCCGCTATGGATGAGCAGTTCTTC.

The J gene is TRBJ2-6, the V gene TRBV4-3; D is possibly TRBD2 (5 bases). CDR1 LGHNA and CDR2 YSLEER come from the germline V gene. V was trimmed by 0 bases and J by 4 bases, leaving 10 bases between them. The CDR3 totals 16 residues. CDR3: CASSQETGSGANVLTF. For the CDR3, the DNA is TGCGCCAGCAGCCAAGAAACGGGGTCCGGGGCCAACGTCCTGACTTTC.

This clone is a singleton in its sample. The CDR3 reads CASSGSGTAEDTQYF. DNA of the CDR3: TGTGCCAGCAGCGGCTCCGGGACAGCCGAAGATACGCAGTATTTT. The J gene is TRBJ2-3, the V gene TRBV7-9; the match to TRBD1 covers 7 bases. V shed 5 bases, J shed 5 bases, and the junction held 10 bases outside the gene matches. The CDR3 loop spans 15 amino acids. Germline V lookup: CDR1 SEHNR, CDR2 FQNEAQ (reference sequence).

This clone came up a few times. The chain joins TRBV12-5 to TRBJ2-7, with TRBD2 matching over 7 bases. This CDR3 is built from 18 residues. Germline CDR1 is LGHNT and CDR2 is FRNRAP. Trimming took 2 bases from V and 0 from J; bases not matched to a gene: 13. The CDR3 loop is CASGLTLSPSGYSYEQYF. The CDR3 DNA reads TGTGCTAGTGGTTTGACCTTGTCGCCTAGCGGCTACTCCTACGAGCAGTACTTC.

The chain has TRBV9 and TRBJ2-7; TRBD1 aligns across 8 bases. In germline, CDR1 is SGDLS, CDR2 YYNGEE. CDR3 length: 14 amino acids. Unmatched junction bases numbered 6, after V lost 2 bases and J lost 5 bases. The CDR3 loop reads CASSVAGGVDEQYF. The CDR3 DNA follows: TGTGCCAGCAGCGTCGCAGGGGGCGTCGACGAGCAGTACTTC.

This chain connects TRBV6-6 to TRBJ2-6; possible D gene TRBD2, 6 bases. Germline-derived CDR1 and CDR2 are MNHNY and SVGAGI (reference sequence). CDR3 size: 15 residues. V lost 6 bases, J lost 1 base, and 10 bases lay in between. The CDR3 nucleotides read TGTGCCAGCAGGTCCGGGAGTTCTGGGGCCAACGTCCTGACTTTC. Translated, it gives CASRSGSSGANVLTF.

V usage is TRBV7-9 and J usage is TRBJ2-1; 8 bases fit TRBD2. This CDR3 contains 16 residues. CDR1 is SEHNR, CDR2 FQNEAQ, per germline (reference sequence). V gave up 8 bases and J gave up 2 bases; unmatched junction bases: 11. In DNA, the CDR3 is TGTGCCAGCGTCCCCGGGACTAGGGTAACCTACAATGAGCAGTTCTTC. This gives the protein CASVPGTRVTYNEQFF.